This TCR beta chain was documented in a study of cytomegalovirus exposure and HLA in healthy donors. Findings and caveats of the study: Certain sequence variants were highly shared and formed a cluster, and this cluster was likely a sequencing artifact. With DRB1 most and HLA-C fewest, TCR association rates differed between HLA loci in a later analysis. Rare TCR sequences dominated, though some public TCRs recurred in many donors.

Primers: 60 Vbeta forward and 13 Jbeta reverse. Generated by immunoSEQ multiplex PCR, the TCRdb table keeps only in-frame clones and is missing some. This sample has about 140,000 clones, with roughly 74% found just once. Turning to this clone: Its specificity is unknown.

CDR1 is SGHVS and CDR2 is FQNEAQ in the germline V gene. V dropped 1 base and J dropped 2; count of bases not matched to a gene: 7. CDR3 size: 17 residues. Healthy people donating bone marrow made up the donors. The clonotype originates from a man aged 35 to 55 in good health and CMV-seronegative. The rearrangement joins TRBV7-8 to TRBJ2-3; 9 bases are shared with TRBD1. The sequenced sample was PBMCs. The DNA for the CDR3 is TGTGCCAGCAGCTTAGGTCGATGGACAGGGGACACAGATACGCAGTATTTT. As protein: CASSLGRWTGDTDTQYF. The full variable domain, with the rest looked up from reference TRBV7-8 and TRBJ2-3, is GAGVSQSPRYKVAKRGQDVALRCDPISGHVSLFWYQQALGQGPEFLTYFQNEAQLDKSGLPSDRFFAERPEGSVSTLKIQRTQQEDSAVYLCASSLGRWTGDTDTQYFGPGTRLTVL.